The next 32 T cell receptor beta chains were all read from a single sample in a study of cytomegalovirus exposure and HLA in healthy donors. 60 Vbeta and 13 Jbeta primers were used in PCR. The assay was immunoSEQ multiplex PCR, and TCRdb's table has in-frame clones only and misses some. The specimen's table records some 120,000 clones. The sample comprised PBMCs. Receptors originate from a young man in good health and CMV-seronegative.

The chain links TRBV7-9 to TRBJ1-1; the match to TRBD1 covers 7 bases. The CDR3 covers 13 residues. The trim removed 6 bases at V and 4 bases at J, leaving 5 bases unmatched. The germline V gene has CDR1 SEHNR and CDR2 FQNEAQ (reference sequence). The CDR3 is CASRQDRATEAFF. The DNA of the CDR3 is TGTGCCAGCAGACAAGACAGGGCCACTGAAGCTTTCTTT.

This chain connects TRBV6-5 to TRBJ2-7; 9 bases map to TRBD1. Losses at the gene ends were 9 bases for V and 6 bases for J; bases not matched to a gene: 15. Germline CDR1 and CDR2: MNHEY and SVGAGI. CDR3 length: 15 residues. The CDR3 coding sequence is TGTGCCAGTTCGAGGACAGGGGTCCTTTCGGGCGAGCAGTACTTC. Translated: CASSRTGVLSGEQYF.

The chain has TRBV18 and TRBJ2-7, with 7 bases lining up with TRBD1. V lost 3 bases and J lost 0; bases outside the gene matches: 5. CDR3 length: 15 amino acids. The germline V gene encodes CDR1 KGHSH and CDR2 LQKENI. This CDR3 reads CASSPYRGSSYEQYF. The DNA of the CDR3 is TGTGCCAGCTCACCTTACAGGGGAAGCTCCTACGAGCAGTACTTC.

The rearrangement links TRBV4-1 to TRBJ1-3, with D maybe TRBD1 (6 bases). The V and J ends lost 0 bases and 10 bases respectively, with 16 bases between them. Germline CDR1 MGHRA, CDR2 YSYEKL. This CDR3 region has 15 residues. The chain's CDR3 is CASSQDRGASMTIYF. In DNA, the CDR3 is TGCGCCAGCAGCCAAGATCGGGGGGCTTCGATGACCATATATTTT.

The chain employs TRBV14 and TRBJ1-1, with D possibly TRBD1 on 5 matching bases. Germline V lookup: CDR1 SGHDN, CDR2 FVKESK. V lost 2 bases, J lost 5 bases, and 12 bases lay in between. CDR3 size: 14 residues. CDR3 sequence: CASSQRNRGTEAFF. In DNA, the CDR3 is TGTGCCAGCAGCCAAAGGAATAGGGGAACTGAAGCTTTCTTT.

CDR3 region: CASSQVRKLAGPREGTDTQYF. The DNA for the CDR3 is TGCGCCAGCAGCCAAGTGAGAAAACTAGCGGGCCCCCGAGAAGGGACAGATACGCAGTATTTT. The chain links TRBV4-3 to TRBJ2-3; TRBD2 matches 9 bases. V was clipped by 1 base and J by 3 bases; unmatched bases: 20. Per germline, CDR1 LGHNA and CDR2 YSLEER. CDR3 size: 21 residues.

The CDR3: CASSLANRGKGETQYF. The CDR3 nucleotides are TGTGCCAGCAGCTTGGCCAATCGGGGGAAAGGAGAGACCCAGTACTTC. The chain recombines TRBV5-4 with TRBJ2-5, with a possible D match to TRBD2 (6 bases). This CDR3 contains 16 residues. Germline CDR1 reads SGHNT; CDR2 reads YYREEE (reference sequence). The germline V and J ends were trimmed by 0 bases and 4 bases, with 16 bases remaining between them. Full variable domain (rest looked up from reference TRBV5-4 and TRBJ2-5): ETGVTQSPTHLIKTRGQQVTLRCSSQSGHNTVSWYQQALGQGPQFIFQYYREEENGRGNFPPRFSGLQFPNYSSELNVNALELDDSALYLCASSLANRGKGETQYFGPGTRLLVL.

This sequence joins TRBV14 and TRBJ2-1; D ambiguous. Trimming took 1 base from V and 3 from J, leaving 10 bases between them. Per germline, CDR1 SGHDN and CDR2 FVKESK. This CDR3 has 15 residues. CDR3 protein: CASSQVRQNYNEQFF. In nucleotides, the CDR3 is TGTGCCAGCAGCCAAGTACGCCAGAACTACAATGAGCAGTTCTTC.

The genes are TRBV6-4 and TRBJ2-3; D unresolved. The V gene lost 3 bases and the J gene lost 6 bases, with 16 bases spanning the gap. Germline V gives CDR1 MRHNA, CDR2 SNTAGT. CDR3 length: 15 residues. The DNA of the CDR3 is TGTGCCAGCAGTGAAAGTTCCTCGGAAGCGGATACGCAGTATTTT. This gives the protein CASSESSSEADTQYF.

The V gene is TRBV2, the J gene TRBJ1-2; 8 bases map to TRBD1. The J segment lost 4 bases and the V segment lost 7 bases, leaving 11 bases of the junction unmatched. Germline CDR1 SNHLY, CDR2 FYNNEI. The CDR3 spans 15 residues. The CDR3 here is CASTPGQALLYGYTF. CDR3 DNA: TGTGCCAGCACCCCGGGACAGGCATTACTCTATGGCTACACCTTC.

The chain uses TRBV10-2 and TRBJ1-5; 8 positions match TRBD1. This CDR3 comprises 19 residues. Per germline, CDR1 WSHSY and CDR2 SAAADI. The trim removed 10 bases at V and 4 bases at J, leaving 24 bases unmatched. The CDR3 sequence: CATNEGVRQGRGANQPQHF. The CDR3 DNA reads TGCGCCACCAACGAAGGCGTTAGACAGGGGAGGGGGGCGAATCAGCCCCAGCATTTT.

V is TRBV5-1 and J is TRBJ2-7; weak D call: TRBD2 (5 bases). Trimming cost V 0 bases and J 6 bases, with 10 bases left between them. The CDR3 spans 13 residues. CDR1 is SGHRS and CDR2 is YFSETQ in the germline V gene. CDR3 region: CASSLGGFSEQYF. Written as DNA, the CDR3 is TGCGCCAGCAGCTTGGGAGGGTTCTCCGAGCAGTACTTC.

J is TRBJ1-1 and V is TRBV19; the D gene is possibly TRBD1 (5 bases). This CDR3 has 12 residues. The germline V gene has CDR1 LNHDA and CDR2 SQIVND (reference sequence). With 7 bases removed from V and 6 bases from J, the gap between germline ends came to 12 bases. In DNA form, the CDR3 reads TGTGCCAGTAAGGCAGGGAGGGCTGAAGCTTTCTTT. Its protein product is CASKAGRAEAFF.

The chain carries TRBV5-4 and TRBJ2-1; weak D call: TRBD2 (7 bases). The length of the CDR3 is 15 residues. With 0 bases removed from V and 5 bases from J, the gap between germline ends came to 12 bases. Germline V gene lookup returns CDR1 SGHNT and CDR2 YYREEE (reference sequence). CDR3 in amino acids: CASSLAGGGNNEQFF. The CDR3 region has the DNA TGTGCCAGCAGCTTGGCGGGGGGCGGAAACAATGAGCAGTTCTTC.

This chain uses TRBV5-4 with TRBJ1-1; tentative D call: TRBD1 (5 bases). The CDR3 sequence is 16 residues long. Germline V gene lookup returns CDR1 SGHNT and CDR2 YYREEE (reference sequence). Deletions cut 4 bases from V and 5 bases from J, with 21 bases between. CDR3 in amino acids: CASSPGGVLLRTEAFF. The CDR3 DNA is TGTGCCAGCAGCCCCGGGGGGGTCCTACTAAGGACTGAAGCTTTCTTT.

Of note for this clone: Other DNA variants within this sample encode the same CDR3. The chain combines TRBV6-4 with TRBJ2-3; TRBD2 matches 9 bases. Germline CDR1 is MRHNA and CDR2 is SNTAGT. The CDR3 is 14 residues long. V lost 3 bases, J lost 3 bases, and 1 base stayed unmatched. The CDR3 loop reads CASSEAGGTDTQYF. The CDR3 DNA is TGTGCCAGCAGTGAGGCGGGGGGGACAGATACGCAGTATTTT.

This sequence joins TRBV28 and TRBJ2-3, with 10 positions matching TRBD2. Per the germline V gene, CDR1 is MDHEN and CDR2 is SYDVKM. The junction had 4 bases not matched to a gene; V was cut back by 3 bases and J by 4 bases. The CDR3 length is 15 residues. CDR3 sequence reads: CASSFSGRRSDTQYF. CDR3 bases: TGTGCCAGCAGTTTTAGCGGGAGGCGCTCAGATACGCAGTATTTT.

The chain is built from TRBV6-1 and TRBJ2-7; perhaps TRBD1 as D (5 bases). Germline lookup yields CDR1 MNHNS and CDR2 SASEGT. With 4 bases removed from V and 0 bases from J, the gap between germline ends came to 10 bases. This CDR3 spans 14 amino acids. Here the CDR3 reads CASSAGFLSYEQYF. In DNA, the CDR3 is TGTGCCAGCAGTGCAGGGTTCCTCTCCTACGAGCAGTACTTC.

The V gene is TRBV27, the J gene TRBJ2-7; 12 nucleotides agree with TRBD1. The CDR3 loop spans 14 amino acids. Germline V CDR1 and CDR2: MNHEY, SMNVEV (reference sequence). V dropped 7 bases and J dropped 6; count of bases not matched to a gene: 7. This CDR3 reads CASTRGTGGTEQYF. As DNA, the CDR3 is TGTGCCAGCACCAGAGGGACAGGGGGCACCGAGCAGTACTTC.

The V gene is TRBV2, the J gene TRBJ2-7; 7 bases map to TRBD2. Germline CDR1 reads SNHLY; CDR2 reads FYNNEI. CDR3 length: 14 amino acids. The J segment lost 2 bases and the V segment lost 9 bases, leaving 10 bases of the junction unmatched. The CDR3 spells CASNFGGTTYEQYF. CDR3 DNA: TGTGCCAGTAACTTCGGGGGGACGACCTACGAGCAGTACTTC.

The V and J genes are TRBV6-6 and TRBJ1-1, with D perhaps TRBD1 (5 bases). Per the germline V gene, CDR1 is MNHNY and CDR2 is SVGAGI (reference sequence). The V and J ends lost 2 bases and 1 base respectively, with 11 bases between them. The CDR3 loop spans 15 amino acids. The CDR3 DNA sequence: TGTGCCAGCAGTTACCTTGGGGGGAAGAACACTGAAGCTTTCTTT. Encoded protein: CASSYLGGKNTEAFF.

This rearrangement joins TRBV7-8 to TRBJ2-3; a weak D match, TRBD1 (6 bases). The V and J ends lost 5 bases and 5 bases respectively, with 8 bases between them. The CDR3 is made up of 12 amino acids. Germline V gives CDR1 SGHVS, CDR2 FQNEAQ. The DNA of the CDR3 is TGTGCCAGCAGCCCACAGGGAGATACGCAGTATTTT. Protein sequence: CASSPQGDTQYF. Based on the CDR3 plus reference TRBV7-8 and TRBJ2-3, the full variable domain is GAGVSQSPRYKVAKRGQDVALRCDPISGHVSLFWYQQALGQGPEFLTYFQNEAQLDKSGLPSDRFFAERPEGSVSTLKIQRTQQEDSAVYLCASSPQGDTQYFGPGTRLTVL.

The chain couples TRBV30 to TRBJ2-2; D might be TRBD1 (6 bases). The CDR3 totals 12 residues. In germline, CDR1 is GTSNPN, CDR2 SVGIG (reference sequence). Trimming took 3 bases from V and 7 from J, leaving 9 bases between them. CDR3 sequence reads: CAWRGQIGELFF. The DNA for the CDR3 is TGTGCCTGGAGGGGACAAATCGGGGAGCTGTTTTTT.

The chain joins TRBV4-2 to TRBJ2-7; a weak D match, TRBD2 (6 bases). V was pared by 6 bases and J by 0 bases, with 15 bases between. The CDR3 has 15 residues. Germline CDR1 LGHNA, CDR2 YNFKEQ. Written as DNA, the CDR3 is TGTGCCAGCAGTTTTGGCGGAGGGAGCTCCTACGAGCAGTACTTC. As protein: CASSFGGGSSYEQYF.

The chain employs TRBV19 and TRBJ2-3; 7 positions match TRBD2. The CDR3 has 15 amino acids. The V gene's germline CDR1 is LNHDA and CDR2 SQIVND (reference sequence). V lost 4 bases to trimming and J lost 5 bases; unmatched junction nucleotides: 9. This CDR3 reads CASSRGGGPVDTQYF. Written as DNA, the CDR3 is TGTGCCAGTAGTAGGGGGGGAGGGCCGGTAGATACGCAGTATTTT.

The rearrangement links TRBV28 to TRBJ2-2; 9 bases align to TRBD1. The CDR3 contains 16 residues. Trimming removed 6 bases from V and 8 bases from J; junction bases left unmatched: 13. CDR1 MDHEN and CDR2 SYDVKM come from the germline V gene. CDR3 DNA: TGTGCCAGCAGCTCGCCGACAGGGGGTAGTTTGGGGGAGCTGTTTTTT. It specifies CASSSPTGGSLGELFF.

This chain links TRBV11-3 with TRBJ2-7; 9 bases map to TRBD1. The CDR3 is 15 amino acids. Germline CDR1 is SGHNT and CDR2 is YENEEA. After removal of 4 bases from V and 6 bases from J, the junction contained 10 bases not matched to a gene. The chain's CDR3 is CASSSTSGTGSEQYF. DNA of the CDR3: TGTGCCAGCAGCTCGACCTCGGGGACAGGGTCCGAGCAGTACTTC.

The chain links TRBV10-3 to TRBJ1-5, with TRBD1 matching 7 bases. V trimming: 4 bases; J trimming: 7 bases; junction bases outside the gene matches: 13. CDR1 is ENHRY, CDR2 SYGVKD, per germline. There are 16 residues in the CDR3. This chain's CDR3 is CAISGAGGRRGQPQHF. The CDR3 region has the DNA TGTGCCATCAGTGGTGCAGGGGGGCGCAGAGGCCAGCCCCAGCATTTT.

CDR3 DNA sequence: TGTGCCAGCAGAGGGAGACAGGTACAATGGAATGAGCAGTTCTTC. Residues: CASRGRQVQWNEQFF. J is TRBJ2-1 and V is TRBV6-1; a possible D gene is TRBD1 (6 bases). CDR1 is MNHNS and CDR2 is SASEGT in the germline V gene. This CDR3 has 15 amino acids. V lost 6 bases and J 7 bases, leaving 19 bases between the germline ends.

J is TRBJ1-1 and V is TRBV4-2; a possible D gene is TRBD1 (5 bases). The V end lost 4 bases, the J end lost 2 bases, and 11 bases lay between the germline ends. Germline CDR1 LGHNA, CDR2 YNFKEQ. The CDR3 is made up of 14 amino acids. The CDR3 loop is CASSLYTGNTEAFF. The CDR3, as DNA: TGTGCCAGCAGCCTTTACACAGGCAACACTGAAGCTTTCTTT.

The gene calls are TRBV5-6 and TRBJ2-7; tentative D call: TRBD2 (5 bases). V lost 4 bases and J lost 3, with 11 bases in between. The germline V gene has CDR1 SGHDT and CDR2 YYEEEE. The CDR3 loop spans 13 amino acids. This chain's CDR3 is CASSPDSIYEQYF. CDR3 coding DNA: TGTGCCAGCAGCCCGGACTCGATCTACGAGCAGTACTTC.

V is TRBV9 and J is TRBJ2-3; a weak D match, TRBD2 (7 bases). Trimming took 3 bases from V and 2 from J, leaving 16 bases between them. The CDR3 consists of 16 residues. The germline V gene has CDR1 SGDLS and CDR2 YYNGEE. For the CDR3, the DNA is TGTGCCAGCAGCGCCGGTGGGGGGGGCTTCACAGATACGCAGTATTTT. This gives the protein CASSAGGGGFTDTQYF.